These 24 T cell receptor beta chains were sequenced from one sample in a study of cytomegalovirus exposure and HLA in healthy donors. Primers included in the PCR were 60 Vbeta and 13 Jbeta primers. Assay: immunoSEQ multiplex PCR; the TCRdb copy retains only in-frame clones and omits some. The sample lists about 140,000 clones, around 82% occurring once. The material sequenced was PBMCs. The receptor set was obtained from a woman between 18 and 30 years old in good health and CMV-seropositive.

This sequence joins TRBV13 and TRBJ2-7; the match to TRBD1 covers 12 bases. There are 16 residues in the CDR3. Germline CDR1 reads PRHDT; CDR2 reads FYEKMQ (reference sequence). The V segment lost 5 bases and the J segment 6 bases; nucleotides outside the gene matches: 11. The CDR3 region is CASSITSGTGGPEQYF. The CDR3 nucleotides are TGTGCCAGCAGCATTACCTCCGGGACAGGGGGCCCCGAGCAGTACTTC.

CDR3 in amino acids: CASSLAVGGGRVVMTEAFF. The CDR3 nucleotides are TGTGCCAGCAGCTTGGCCGTTGGGGGGGGGCGGGTCGTTATGACTGAAGCTTTCTTT. The chain couples TRBV5-4 to TRBJ1-1, with a weak D call TRBD1 (6 bases). The CDR3 has 19 residues. V lost 0 bases and J 5 bases, leaving 26 bases between the germline ends. Germline V lookup: CDR1 SGHNT, CDR2 YYREEE (reference sequence).

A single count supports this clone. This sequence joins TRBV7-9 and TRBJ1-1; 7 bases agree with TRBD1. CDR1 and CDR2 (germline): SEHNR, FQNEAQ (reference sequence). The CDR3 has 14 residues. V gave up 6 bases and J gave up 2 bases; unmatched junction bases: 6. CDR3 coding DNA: TGTGCCAGCAGAACAGGGGTTAGAAACACTGAAGCTTTCTTT. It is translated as CASRTGVRNTEAFF.

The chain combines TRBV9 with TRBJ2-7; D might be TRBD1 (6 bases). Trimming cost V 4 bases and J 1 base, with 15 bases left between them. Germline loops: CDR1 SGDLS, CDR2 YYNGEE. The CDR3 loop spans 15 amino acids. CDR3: CASSPRTDNSYEQYF. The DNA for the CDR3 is TGTGCCAGCAGCCCCCGGACAGATAATTCCTACGAGCAGTACTTC.

In nucleotides, the CDR3 is TGTGCCAGCAGACACCGGACAGGGGTTGTCCACGAGCAGTACTTC. It encodes CASRHRTGVVHEQYF. The chain recombines TRBV6-1 with TRBJ2-5; 9 bases match TRBD1. The end of the DNA fits TRBJ2-7 better, so the J call may be wrong. This CDR3 is 15 amino acids long. Looked up from germline, CDR1 is MNHNS and CDR2 is SASEGT.

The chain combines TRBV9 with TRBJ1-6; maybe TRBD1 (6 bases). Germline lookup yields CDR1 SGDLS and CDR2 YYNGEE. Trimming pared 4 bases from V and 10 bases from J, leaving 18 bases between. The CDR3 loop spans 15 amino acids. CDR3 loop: CASSPPGTRNSPLHF. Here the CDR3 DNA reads TGTGCCAGCAGCCCCCCAGGGACAAGGAACTCACCCCTCCACTTT. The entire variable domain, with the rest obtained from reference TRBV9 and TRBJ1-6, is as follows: DSGVTQTPKHLITATGQRVTLRCSPRSGDLSVYWYQQSLDQGLQFLIQYYNGEERAKGNILERFSAQQFPDLHSELNLSSLELGDSALYFCASSPPGTRNSPLHFGNGTRLTVT.

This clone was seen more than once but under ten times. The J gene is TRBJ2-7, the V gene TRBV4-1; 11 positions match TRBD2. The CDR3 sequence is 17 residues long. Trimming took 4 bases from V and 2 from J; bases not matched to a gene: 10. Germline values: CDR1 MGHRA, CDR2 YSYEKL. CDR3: CASSRGLAGLPPYEQYF. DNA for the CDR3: TGCGCCAGCAGCCGAGGACTAGCGGGTTTACCCCCCTACGAGCAGTACTTC.

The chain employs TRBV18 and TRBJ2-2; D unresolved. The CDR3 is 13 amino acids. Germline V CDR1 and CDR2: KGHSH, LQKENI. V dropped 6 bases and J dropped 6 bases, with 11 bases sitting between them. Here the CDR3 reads CASSRIDSGELFF. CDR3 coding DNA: TGTGCCAGCTCCCGGATAGACTCCGGGGAGCTGTTTTTT.

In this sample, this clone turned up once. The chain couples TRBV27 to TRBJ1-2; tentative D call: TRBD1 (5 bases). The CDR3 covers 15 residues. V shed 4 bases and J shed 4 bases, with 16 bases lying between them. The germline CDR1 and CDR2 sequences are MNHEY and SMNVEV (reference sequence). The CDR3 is CASSSVWQGGYGYTF. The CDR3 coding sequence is TGTGCCAGCAGTTCCGTTTGGCAGGGCGGCTATGGCTACACCTTC.

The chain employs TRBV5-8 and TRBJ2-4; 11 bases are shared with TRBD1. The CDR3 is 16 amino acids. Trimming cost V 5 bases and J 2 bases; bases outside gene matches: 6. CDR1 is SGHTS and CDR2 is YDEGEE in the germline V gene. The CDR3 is CASRPGQGAPKNIQYF. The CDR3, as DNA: TGTGCCAGCAGGCCAGGACAGGGGGCACCCAAAAACATTCAGTACTTC. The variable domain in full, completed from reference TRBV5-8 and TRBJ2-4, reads EAGVTQSPTHLIKTRGQQATLRCSPISGHTSVYWYQQALGLGLQFLLWYDEGEERNRGNFPPRFSGRQFPNYSSELNVNALELEDSALYLCASRPGQGAPKNIQYFGAGTRLSVL.

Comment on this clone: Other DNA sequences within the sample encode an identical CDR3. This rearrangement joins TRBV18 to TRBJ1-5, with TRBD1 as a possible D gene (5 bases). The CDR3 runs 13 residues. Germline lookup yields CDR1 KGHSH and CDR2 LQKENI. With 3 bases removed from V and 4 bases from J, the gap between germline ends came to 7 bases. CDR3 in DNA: TGTGCCAGCTCACCCGGGGGGAATCAGCCCCAGCATTTT. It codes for CASSPGGNQPQHF.

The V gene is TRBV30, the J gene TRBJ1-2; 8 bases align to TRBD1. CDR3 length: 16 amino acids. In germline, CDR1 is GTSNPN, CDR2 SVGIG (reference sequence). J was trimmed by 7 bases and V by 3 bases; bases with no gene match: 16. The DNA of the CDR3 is TGTGCCTGGAGCGCCGGGACAGGCTTCGGCGGAGGTGGCTACACCTTC. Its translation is CAWSAGTGFGGGGYTF.

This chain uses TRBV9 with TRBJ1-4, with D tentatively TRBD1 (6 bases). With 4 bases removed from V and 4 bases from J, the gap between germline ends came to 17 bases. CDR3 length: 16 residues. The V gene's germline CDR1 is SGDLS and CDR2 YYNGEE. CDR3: CASSLHPRTVNEKLFF. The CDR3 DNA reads TGTGCCAGCAGCCTCCACCCCCGGACAGTTAATGAAAAACTGTTTTTT.

DNA for the CDR3: TGTGCCAGCAGTGAAGCGGGGGGGGTCTATGGCTACACCTTC. Encoded protein: CASSEAGGVYGYTF. The rearrangement joins TRBV2 to TRBJ1-2, with D perhaps TRBD1 (5 bases). The length of the CDR3 is 14 residues. V lost 0 bases to trimming and J lost 4 bases, with 9 bases between them. Per the germline V gene, CDR1 is SNHLY and CDR2 is FYNNEI.

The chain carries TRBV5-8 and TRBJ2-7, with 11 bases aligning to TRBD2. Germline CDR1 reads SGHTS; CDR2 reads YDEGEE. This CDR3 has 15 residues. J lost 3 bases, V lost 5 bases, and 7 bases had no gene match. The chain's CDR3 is CASRELAGAFYEQYF. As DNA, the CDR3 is TGTGCCAGCAGGGAACTAGCGGGGGCTTTCTACGAGCAGTACTTC.

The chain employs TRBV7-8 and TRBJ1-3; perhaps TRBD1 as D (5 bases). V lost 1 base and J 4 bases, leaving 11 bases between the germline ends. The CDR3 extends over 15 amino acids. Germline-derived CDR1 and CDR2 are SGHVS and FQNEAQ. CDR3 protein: CASSLVQGTGNTIYF. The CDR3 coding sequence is TGTGCCAGCAGCTTAGTGCAGGGCACGGGAAACACCATATATTTT.

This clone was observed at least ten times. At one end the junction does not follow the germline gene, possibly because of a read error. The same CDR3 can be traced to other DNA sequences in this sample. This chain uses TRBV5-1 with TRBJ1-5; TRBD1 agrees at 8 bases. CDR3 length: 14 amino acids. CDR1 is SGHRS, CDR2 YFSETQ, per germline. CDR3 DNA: TGTGCCAGCAGCTTGACAGGGGGCAATCAGCCCCAGCATTTT. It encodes CASSLTGGNQPQHF.

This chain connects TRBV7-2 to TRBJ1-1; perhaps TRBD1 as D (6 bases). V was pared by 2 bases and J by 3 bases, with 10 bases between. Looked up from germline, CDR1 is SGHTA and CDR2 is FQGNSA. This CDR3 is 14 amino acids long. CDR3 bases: TGTGCCAGCAGCTTACGCAGGGGAGACACTGAAGCTTTCTTT. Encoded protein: CASSLRRGDTEAFF.

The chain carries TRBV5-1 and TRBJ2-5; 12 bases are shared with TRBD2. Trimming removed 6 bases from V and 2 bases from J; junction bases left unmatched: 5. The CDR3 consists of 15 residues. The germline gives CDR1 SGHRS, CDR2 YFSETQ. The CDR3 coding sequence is TGCGCCAGCACCACTCTAGCGGGGGGGCAAGAGACCCAGTACTTC. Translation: CASTTLAGGQETQYF. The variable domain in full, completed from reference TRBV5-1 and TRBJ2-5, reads KAGVTQTPRYLIKTRGQQVTLSCSPISGHRSVSWYQQTPGQGLQFLFEYFSETQRNKGNFPGRFSGRQFSNSRSEMNVSTLELGDSALYLCASTTLAGGQETQYFGPGTRLLVL.

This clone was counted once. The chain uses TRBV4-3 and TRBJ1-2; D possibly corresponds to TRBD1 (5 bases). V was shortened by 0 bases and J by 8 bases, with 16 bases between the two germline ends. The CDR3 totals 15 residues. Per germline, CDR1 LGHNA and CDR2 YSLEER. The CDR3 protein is CASSQDPGGLRGYTF. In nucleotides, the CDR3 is TGCGCCAGCAGCCAAGATCCCGGGGGTCTGAGGGGCTACACCTTC.

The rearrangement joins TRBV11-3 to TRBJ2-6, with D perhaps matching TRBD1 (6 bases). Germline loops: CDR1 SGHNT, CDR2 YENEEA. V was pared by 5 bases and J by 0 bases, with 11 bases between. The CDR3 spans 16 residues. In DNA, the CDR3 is TGTGCCAGCAGCGCCGGACAGAGCTCTGGGGCCAACGTCCTGACTTTC. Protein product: CASSAGQSSGANVLTF.

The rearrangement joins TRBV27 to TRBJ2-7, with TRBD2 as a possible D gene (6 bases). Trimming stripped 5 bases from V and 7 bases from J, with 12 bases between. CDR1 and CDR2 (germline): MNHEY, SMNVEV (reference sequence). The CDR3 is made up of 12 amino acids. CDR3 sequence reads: CASSRRGTEQYF. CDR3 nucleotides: TGTGCCAGCAGTCGGCGGGGAACGGAGCAGTACTTC.

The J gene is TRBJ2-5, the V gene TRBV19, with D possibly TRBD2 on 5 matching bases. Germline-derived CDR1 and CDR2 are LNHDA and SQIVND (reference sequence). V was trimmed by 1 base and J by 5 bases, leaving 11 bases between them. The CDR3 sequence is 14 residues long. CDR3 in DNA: TGTGCCAGTAGTATAGGAGGGTACGGGGAGACCCAGTACTTC. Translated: CASSIGGYGETQYF.

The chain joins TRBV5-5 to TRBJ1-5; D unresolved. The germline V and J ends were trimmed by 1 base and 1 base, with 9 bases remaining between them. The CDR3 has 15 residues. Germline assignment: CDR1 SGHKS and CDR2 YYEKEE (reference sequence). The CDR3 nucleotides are TGTGCCAGCAGCTTGACCGGAGTAAGCAATCAGCCCCAGCATTTT. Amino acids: CASSLTGVSNQPQHF.